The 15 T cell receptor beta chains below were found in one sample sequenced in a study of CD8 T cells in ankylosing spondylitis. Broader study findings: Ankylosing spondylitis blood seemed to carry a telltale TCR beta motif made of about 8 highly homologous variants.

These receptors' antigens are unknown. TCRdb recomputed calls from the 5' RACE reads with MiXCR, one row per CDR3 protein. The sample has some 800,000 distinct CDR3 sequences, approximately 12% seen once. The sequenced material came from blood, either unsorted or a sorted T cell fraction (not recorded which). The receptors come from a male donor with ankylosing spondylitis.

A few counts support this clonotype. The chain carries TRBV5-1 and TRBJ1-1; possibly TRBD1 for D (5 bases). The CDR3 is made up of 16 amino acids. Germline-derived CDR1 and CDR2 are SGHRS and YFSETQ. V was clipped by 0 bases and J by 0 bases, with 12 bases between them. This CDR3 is CASSLEPAGMNTEAFF. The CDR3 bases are TGCGCCAGCAGCTTGGAACCGGCAGGGATGAACACTGAAGCTTTCTTT.

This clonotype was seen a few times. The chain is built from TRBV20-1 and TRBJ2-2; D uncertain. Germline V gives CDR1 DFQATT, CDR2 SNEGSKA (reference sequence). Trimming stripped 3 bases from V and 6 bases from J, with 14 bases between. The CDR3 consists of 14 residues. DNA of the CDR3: TGCAGTGCTAGTGGTTACTACTCACCCGGGGAGCTGTTTTTT. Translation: CSASGYYSPGELFF.

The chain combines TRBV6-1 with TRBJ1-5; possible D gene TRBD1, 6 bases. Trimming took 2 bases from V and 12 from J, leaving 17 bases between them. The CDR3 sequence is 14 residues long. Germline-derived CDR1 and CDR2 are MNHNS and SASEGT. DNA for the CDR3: TGTGCCAGCAGTGAATCGCGGACTCGGGGGCTCCAGCATTTT. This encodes CASSESRTRGLQHF.

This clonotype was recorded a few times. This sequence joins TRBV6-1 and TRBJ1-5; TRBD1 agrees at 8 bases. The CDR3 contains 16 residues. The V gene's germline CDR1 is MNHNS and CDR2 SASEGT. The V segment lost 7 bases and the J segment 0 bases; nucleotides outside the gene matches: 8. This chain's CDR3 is CASNPGGGYSNQPQHF. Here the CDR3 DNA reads TGTGCCAGCAACCCAGGGGGCGGTTATAGCAATCAGCCCCAGCATTTT.

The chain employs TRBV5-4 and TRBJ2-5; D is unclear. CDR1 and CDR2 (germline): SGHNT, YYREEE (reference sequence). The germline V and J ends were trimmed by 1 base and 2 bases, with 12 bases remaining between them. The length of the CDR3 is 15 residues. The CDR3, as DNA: TGTGCCAGCAGCTTGAATCGGTATACTCAAGAGACCCAGTACTTC. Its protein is CASSLNRYTQETQYF.

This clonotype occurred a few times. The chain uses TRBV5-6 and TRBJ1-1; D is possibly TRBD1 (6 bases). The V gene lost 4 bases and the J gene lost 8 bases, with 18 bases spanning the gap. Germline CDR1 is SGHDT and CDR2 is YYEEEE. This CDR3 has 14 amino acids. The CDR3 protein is CASSQRDMGREAFF. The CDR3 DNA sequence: TGTGCCAGCAGCCAACGGGACATGGGGAGAGAAGCTTTCTTT. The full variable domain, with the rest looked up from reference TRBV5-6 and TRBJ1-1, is DAGVTQSPTHLIKTRGQQVTLRCSPKSGHDTVSWYQQALGQGPQFIFQYYEEEERQRGNFPDRFSGHQFPNYSSELNVNALLLGDSALYLCASSQRDMGREAFFGQGTRLTVV.

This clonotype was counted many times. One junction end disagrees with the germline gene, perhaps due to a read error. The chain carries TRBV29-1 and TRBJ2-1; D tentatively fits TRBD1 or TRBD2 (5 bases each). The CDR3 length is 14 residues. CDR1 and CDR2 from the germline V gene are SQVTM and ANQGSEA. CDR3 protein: CSVDRDPIRNEQFF. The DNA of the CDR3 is TGCAGTGTTGACCGGGACCCAATCCGTAATGAGCAGTTCTTC.

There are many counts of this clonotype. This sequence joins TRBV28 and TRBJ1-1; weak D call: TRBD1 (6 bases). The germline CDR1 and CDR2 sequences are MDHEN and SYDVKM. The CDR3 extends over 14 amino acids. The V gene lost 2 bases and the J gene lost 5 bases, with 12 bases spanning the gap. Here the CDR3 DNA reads TGTGCCAGCAGTTTAGGCAGGCAGGGGACTGAAGCTTTCTTT. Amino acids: CASSLGRQGTEAFF.

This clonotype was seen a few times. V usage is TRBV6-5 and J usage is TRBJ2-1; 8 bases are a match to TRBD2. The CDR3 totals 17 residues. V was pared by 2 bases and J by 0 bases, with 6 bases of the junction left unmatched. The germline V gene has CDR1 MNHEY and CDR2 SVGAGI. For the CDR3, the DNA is TGTGCCAGCAGTTACCATCCTCGGGGGGGCTCCTACAATGAGCAGTTCTTC. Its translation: CASSYHPRGGSYNEQFF.

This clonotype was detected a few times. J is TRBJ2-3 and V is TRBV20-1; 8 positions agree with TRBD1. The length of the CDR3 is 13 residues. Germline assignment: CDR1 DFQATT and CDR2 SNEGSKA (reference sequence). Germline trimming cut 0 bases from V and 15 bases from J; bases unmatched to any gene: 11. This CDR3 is CSARESGGASPYF. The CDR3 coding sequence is TGCAGTGCTAGAGAATCAGGGGGCGCCTCGCCTTATTTT.

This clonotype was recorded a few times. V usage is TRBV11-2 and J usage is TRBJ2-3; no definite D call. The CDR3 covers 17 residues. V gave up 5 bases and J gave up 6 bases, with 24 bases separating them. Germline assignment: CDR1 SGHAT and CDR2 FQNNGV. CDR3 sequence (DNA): TGTGCCAGCAGCATAAACCTGGGCGGCAGGCCAGAGGATACGCAGTATTTT. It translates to CASSINLGGRPEDTQYF.

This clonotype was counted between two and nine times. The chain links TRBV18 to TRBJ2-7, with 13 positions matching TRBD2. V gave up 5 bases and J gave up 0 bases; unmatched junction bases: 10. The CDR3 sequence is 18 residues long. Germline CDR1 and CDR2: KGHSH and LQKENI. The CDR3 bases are TGTGCCAGCTCAAAGCCGGGACTAGCGGGGAGGAGCTCCTACGAGCAGTACTTC. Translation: CASSKPGLAGRSSYEQYF. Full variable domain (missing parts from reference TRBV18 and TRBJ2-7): NAGVMQNPRHLVRRRGQEARLRCSPMKGHSHVYWYRQLPEEGLKFMVYLQKENIIDESGMPKERFSAEFPKEGPSILRIQQVVRGDSAAYFCASSKPGLAGRSSYEQYFGPGTRLTVT.

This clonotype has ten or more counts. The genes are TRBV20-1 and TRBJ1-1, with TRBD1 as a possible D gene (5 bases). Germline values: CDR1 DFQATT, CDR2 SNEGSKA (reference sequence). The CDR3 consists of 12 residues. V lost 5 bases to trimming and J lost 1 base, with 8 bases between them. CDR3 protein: CSASRGNTEAFF. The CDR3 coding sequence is TGCAGTGCTTCGAGGGGGAACACTGAAGCTTTCTTT.

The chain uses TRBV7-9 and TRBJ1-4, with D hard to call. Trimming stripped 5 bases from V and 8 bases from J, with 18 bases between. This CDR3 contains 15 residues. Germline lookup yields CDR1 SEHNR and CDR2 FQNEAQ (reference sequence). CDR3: CASSPMGGIEEKLFF. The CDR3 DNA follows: TGTGCCAGCAGCCCCATGGGCGGAATCGAGGAAAAACTGTTTTTT.

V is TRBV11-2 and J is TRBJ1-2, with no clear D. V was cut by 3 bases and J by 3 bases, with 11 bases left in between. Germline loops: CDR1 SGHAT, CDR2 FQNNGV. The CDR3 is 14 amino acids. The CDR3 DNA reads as TGTGCCAGCAGCTTTTCAGATCCCTACTATGGCTACACCTTC. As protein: CASSFSDPYYGYTF.